The subject of this entry is one TCR beta chain. CDR3 size: 13 residues. Germline trimming cut 5 bases from V and 9 bases from J; bases unmatched to any gene: 6. Germline lookup yields CDR1 SGHTA and CDR2 FQGTGA. This sample was included in a study of blood T cell repertoires in COVID-19. Study background: Researchers got acute and convalescent COVID-19 samples from the United States, Italy and Spain. From T cells, B-cell-depleted T cells, or PBMCs came the material, which was cDNA or gDNA.

Original processing notes: Estimation of nucleated cell counts relied on the amplification of reference gene primers. Method: immunoSEQ multiplex PCR; TCRdb's copy keeps in-frame clones and lacks some. V and J calls plus clone size are reproduced from that table; the DNA served to infer D and trimming. This table has some 61,000 clones, about 89% appearing once. This receptor was obtained from a man aged 55-75 years with acute or convalescent COVID-19. Specimen: peripheral blood. This chain links TRBV7-3 with TRBJ1-1; 10 bases fit TRBD1. CDR3 in amino acids: CASSLPGQGKAFF. The CDR3 nucleotides read TGTGCCAGCAGCCTACCGGGACAGGGGAAAGCTTTCTTT.